This TCR beta chain was sequenced during a study of early T cells in non-severe SARS-CoV-2 infection (dated by TCRdb to the early 2020s). Looking at the study overall: TCR sequencing used bulk RNA from unsorted whole blood, so alpha and beta chains could not be paired.

A remark on this clonotype: No cognate antigen has been identified for it. No base qualities exist here, and no much larger clone lies one base off it.

The library was prepared using 5' RACE. TCRdb lists the instrument as NextSeq 500. In the TCR library protocol, unique molecular identifiers were attached to individual cDNA molecules to correct for PCR bias and sequencing error. TCR alpha and beta chains were both sequenced, and the abundances of alpha and beta sequences in each sample were closely correlated with each other. Under the source paper's analysis protocol: Decombinator V4 was used to perform V gene, J gene and CDR3 annotation of TCR sequences. TCRs were defined as expanded if a significant change between any two time points was detected under a Poisson model with p below 0.0001. TCR abundances were normalised to the total number of TCRs sequenced per sample and were expressed as counts per million. VDJdb, accessed on 1 November 2021, was searched for TCRs annotated for CMV, EBV and SARS-CoV-2, and TCRs annotated for more than one antigen were excluded. The public reads were quality trimmed at Q25 with fastp and then assembled into clones with MiXCR by TCRdb, keeping productive beta chains. Each CDR3 protein appears once, grouped with its most common genes and DNA. Here the V and J calls rest on TCRdb's processing, not on the authors' analysis. The sample table holds 74,000 or so distinct CDR3 sequences, of which roughly 13% were seen once. Clones ranked in the top ten supply approximately 1% of the sample.

The paper as a whole reports these results and caveats: VDJdb matching was skewed toward anti-spike CD8 responses, so virus-specific expansions were likely underestimated and private and CD4 specificities were missed.

The study was a case-control design nested within a healthcare worker cohort in London, UK, with weekly nasopharyngeal swab PCR tests and blood sampling. Healthcare workers were enrolled in the week of the UK lockdown, from 23 to 31 March 2020, and were followed every week for up to 16 weeks. Sequencing used whole blood. This TCR derives from an adult who was a healthcare worker with PCR-confirmed SARS-CoV-2 infection or an uninfected control (not recorded which).

The nucleotides are TGCGCCAGCAGCCGGGAGAGACAGGGGAGTTCACCCCTCCACTTT. Its coded protein is CASSRERQGSSPLHF. The sequence links TRBV4-3 to TRBJ1-6; 8 bases in the middle match TRBD1. For this chain, trimming is 4 bases at the V end and 9 bases at the J end, and the number of junction bases without a gene match is 8. CDR1 is given as LGHNA and CDR2 as YSLEER, both from the germline V gene. There are 15 amino acids in the CDR3, from cysteine to phenylalanine inclusive. Only the CDR3 DNA is retained, 45 bases long and in frame from the first base.